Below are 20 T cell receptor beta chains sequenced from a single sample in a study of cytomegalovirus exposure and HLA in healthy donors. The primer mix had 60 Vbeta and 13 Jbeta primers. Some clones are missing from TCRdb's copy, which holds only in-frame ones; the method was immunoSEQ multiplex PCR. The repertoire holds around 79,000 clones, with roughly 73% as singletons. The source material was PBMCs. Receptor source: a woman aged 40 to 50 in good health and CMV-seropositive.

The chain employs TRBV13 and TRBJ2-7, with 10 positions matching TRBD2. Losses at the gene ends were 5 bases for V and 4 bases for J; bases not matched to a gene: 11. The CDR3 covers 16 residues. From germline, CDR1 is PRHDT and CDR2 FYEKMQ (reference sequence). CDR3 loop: CASSSLQRGGQYEQYF. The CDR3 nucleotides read TGTGCCAGCAGCAGCTTACAGCGGGGGGGGCAATACGAGCAGTACTTC.

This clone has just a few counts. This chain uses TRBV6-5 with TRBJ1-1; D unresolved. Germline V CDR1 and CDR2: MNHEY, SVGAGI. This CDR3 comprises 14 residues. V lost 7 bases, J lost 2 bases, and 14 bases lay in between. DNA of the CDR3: TGTGCCAGCACTCCACCCGGAGCAAACACTGAAGCTTTCTTT. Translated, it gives CASTPPGANTEAFF.

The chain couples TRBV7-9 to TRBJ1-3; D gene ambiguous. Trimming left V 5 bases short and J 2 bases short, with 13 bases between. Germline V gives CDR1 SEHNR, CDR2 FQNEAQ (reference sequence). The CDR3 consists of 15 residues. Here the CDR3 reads CASSLDDGAGNTIYF. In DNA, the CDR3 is TGTGCCAGCAGCCTAGACGACGGGGCTGGAAACACCATATATTTT.

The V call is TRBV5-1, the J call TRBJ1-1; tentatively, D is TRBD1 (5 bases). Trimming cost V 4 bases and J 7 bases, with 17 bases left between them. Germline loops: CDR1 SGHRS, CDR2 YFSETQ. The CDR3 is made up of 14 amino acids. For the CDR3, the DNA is TGCGCCAGCAGCGGCCCCGCGGGGGGAGGTGAAGCTTTCTTT. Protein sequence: CASSGPAGGGEAFF.

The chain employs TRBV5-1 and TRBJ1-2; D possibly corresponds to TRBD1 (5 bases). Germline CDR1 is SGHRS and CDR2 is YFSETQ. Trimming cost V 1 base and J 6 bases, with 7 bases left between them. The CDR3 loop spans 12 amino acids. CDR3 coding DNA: TGCGCCAGCAGCTTGCGGGGGGATGGCTACACCTTC. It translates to CASSLRGDGYTF.

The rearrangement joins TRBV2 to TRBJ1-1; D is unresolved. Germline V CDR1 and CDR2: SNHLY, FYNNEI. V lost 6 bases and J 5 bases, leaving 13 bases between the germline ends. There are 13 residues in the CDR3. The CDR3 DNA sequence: TGTGCCAGCAGACCGATACGAGAAACTGAAGCTTTCTTT. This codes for CASRPIRETEAFF.

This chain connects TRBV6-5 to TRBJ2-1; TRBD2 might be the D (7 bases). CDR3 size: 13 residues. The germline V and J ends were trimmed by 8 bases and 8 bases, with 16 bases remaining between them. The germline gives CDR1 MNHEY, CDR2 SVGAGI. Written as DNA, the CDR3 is TGTGCCAGCGGAATTCGGGGGGCCCATGAGCAGTTCTTC. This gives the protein CASGIRGAHEQFF.

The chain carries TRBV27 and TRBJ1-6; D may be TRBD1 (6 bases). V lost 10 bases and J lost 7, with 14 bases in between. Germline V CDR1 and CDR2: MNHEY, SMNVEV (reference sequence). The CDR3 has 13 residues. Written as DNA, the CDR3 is TGTGCCACCGGACAGAACCGAAATTCACCCCTCCACTTT. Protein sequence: CATGQNRNSPLHF.

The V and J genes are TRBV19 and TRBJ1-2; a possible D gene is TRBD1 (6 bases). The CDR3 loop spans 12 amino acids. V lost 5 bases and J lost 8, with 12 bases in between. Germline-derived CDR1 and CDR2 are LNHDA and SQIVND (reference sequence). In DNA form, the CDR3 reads TGTGCCAGTAGTCTTGCCAGGGGCGGCTACACCTTC. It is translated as CASSLARGGYTF.

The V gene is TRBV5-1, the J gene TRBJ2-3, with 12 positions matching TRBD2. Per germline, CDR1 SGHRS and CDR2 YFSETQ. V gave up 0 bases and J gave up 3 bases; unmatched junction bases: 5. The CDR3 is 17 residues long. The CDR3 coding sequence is TGCGCCAGCAGCTTGGTCTCCGGGACTAGCGGGACAGATACGCAGTATTTT. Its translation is CASSLVSGTSGTDTQYF.

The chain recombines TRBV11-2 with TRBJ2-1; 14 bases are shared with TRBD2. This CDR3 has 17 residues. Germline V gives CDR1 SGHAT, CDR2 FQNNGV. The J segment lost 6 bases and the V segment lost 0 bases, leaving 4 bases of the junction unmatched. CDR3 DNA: TGTGCCAGCAGCTTAGATGCGGGGACTAGCGGGAGCAATGAGCAGTTCTTC. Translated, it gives CASSLDAGTSGSNEQFF.

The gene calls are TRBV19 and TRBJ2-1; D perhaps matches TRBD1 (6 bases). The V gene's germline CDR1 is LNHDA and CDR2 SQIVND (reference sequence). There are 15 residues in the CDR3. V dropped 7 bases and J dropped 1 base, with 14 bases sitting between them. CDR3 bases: TGTGCCAGTATGGAGGACAGTCGATCCTACAATGAGCAGTTCTTC. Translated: CASMEDSRSYNEQFF.

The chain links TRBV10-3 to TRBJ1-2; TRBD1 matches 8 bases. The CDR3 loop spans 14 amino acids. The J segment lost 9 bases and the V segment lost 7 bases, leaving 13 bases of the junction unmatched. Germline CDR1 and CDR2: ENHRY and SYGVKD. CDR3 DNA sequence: TGTGCCATCACCCCGACGGACAGGGCAACTAGCTACACCTTC. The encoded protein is CAITPTDRATSYTF.

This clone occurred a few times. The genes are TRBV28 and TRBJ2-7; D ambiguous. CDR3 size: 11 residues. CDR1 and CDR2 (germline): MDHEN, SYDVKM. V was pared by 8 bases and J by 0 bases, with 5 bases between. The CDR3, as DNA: TGTGCCAGCTTCAGCTCCTACGAGCAGTACTTC. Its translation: CASFSSYEQYF.

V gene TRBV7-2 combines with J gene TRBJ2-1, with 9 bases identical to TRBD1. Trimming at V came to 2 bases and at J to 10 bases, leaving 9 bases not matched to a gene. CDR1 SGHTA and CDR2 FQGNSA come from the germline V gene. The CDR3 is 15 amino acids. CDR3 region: CASSLRTGDLGEQFF. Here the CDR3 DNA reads TGTGCCAGCAGCTTAAGGACAGGGGATTTAGGAGAGCAGTTCTTC.

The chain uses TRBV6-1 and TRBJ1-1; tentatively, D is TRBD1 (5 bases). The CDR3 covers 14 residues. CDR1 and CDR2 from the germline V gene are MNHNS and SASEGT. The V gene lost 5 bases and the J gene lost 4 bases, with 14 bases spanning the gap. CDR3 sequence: CASSIRQKGTEAFF. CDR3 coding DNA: TGTGCCAGCAGTATCCGACAGAAGGGCACTGAAGCTTTCTTT.

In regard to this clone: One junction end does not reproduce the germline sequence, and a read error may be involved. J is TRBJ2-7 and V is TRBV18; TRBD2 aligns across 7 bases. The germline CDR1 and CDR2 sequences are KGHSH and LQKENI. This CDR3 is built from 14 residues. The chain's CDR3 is CASSPLGTTASVKF. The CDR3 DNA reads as TGTGCCAGCTCACCACTTGGGACTACCGCGTCGGTGAAGTTC.

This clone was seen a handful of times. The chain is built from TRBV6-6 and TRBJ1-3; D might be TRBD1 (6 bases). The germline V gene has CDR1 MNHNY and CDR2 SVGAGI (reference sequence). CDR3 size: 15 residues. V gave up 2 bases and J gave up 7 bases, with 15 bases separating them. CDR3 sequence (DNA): TGTGCCAGCAGTTACGGGCAGGGGCTACGGAACACCATATATTTT. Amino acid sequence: CASSYGQGLRNTIYF.

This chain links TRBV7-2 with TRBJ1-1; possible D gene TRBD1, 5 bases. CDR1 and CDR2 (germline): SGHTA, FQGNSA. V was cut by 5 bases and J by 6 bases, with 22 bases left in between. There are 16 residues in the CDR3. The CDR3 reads CASSRGDPFIASEAFF. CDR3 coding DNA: TGTGCCAGCAGCCGGGGGGACCCATTTATTGCGTCTGAAGCTTTCTTT.

Here the CDR3 DNA reads TGCGCCAGCAGTGATCCCAGTATGGTAAATCAGCCCCAGCATTTT. Its protein is CASSDPSMVNQPQHF. The chain carries TRBV10-1 and TRBJ1-5; D is ambiguous. CDR1 is WNHNN and CDR2 is SYGVQD in the germline V gene (reference sequence). The CDR3 loop spans 15 amino acids. The V end lost 3 bases, the J end lost 4 bases, and 13 bases lay between the germline ends.